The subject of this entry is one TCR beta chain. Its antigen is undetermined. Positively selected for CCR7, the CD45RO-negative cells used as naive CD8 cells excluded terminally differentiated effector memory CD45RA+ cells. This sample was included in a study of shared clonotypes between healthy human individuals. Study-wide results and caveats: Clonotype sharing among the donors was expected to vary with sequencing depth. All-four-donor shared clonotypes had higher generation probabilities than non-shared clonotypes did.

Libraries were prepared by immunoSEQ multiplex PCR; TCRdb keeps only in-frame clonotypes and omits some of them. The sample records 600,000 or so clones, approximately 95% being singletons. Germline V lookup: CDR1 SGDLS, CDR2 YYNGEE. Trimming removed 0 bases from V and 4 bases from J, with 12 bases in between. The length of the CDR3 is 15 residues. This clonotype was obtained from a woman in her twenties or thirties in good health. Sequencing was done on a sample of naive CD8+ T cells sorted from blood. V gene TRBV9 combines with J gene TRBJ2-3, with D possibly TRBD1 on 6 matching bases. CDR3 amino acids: CASSVAGQFPDTQYF. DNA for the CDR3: TGTGCCAGCAGCGTAGCTGGACAGTTCCCAGATACGCAGTATTTT.